This T cell receptor beta chain was captured in a study of long-term antiretroviral therapy in people with HIV. Overall study results and limits: The study found that diversity rose after ART but stayed below transplant donor controls. In HIV, the repertoires covered a tighter span of CDR3 lengths than in controls.

The assay used was immunoSEQ (version v3.0), run at survey level. Repertoires were generated with immunoSEQ multiplex PCR, while TCRdb's copy carries only in-frame clones and drops some. The data contain under 30,000 clones, approximately 85% of them singletons. CDR1 is SEHNR and CDR2 is FQNEAQ in the germline V gene (reference sequence). The CDR3 extends over 15 amino acids. V was shortened by 3 bases and J by 4 bases, with 15 bases between the two germline ends. About this clone itself: The antigen remains unidentified.

The source of this sequence is a man aged 40-55 years with HIV. This chain connects TRBV7-9 to TRBJ1-2; TRBD1 might be the D (5 bases). The sample was unsorted PBMCs, taken 3 years after starting antiretroviral therapy. The chain's CDR3 is CASSFAGPPSYGYTF. DNA for the CDR3: TGTGCCAGCAGCTTCGCAGGGCCCCCCTCCTATGGCTACACCTTC.